The sequence of this T cell receptor beta chain was determined in a study of T cells in Graves' hyperthyroidism and ophthalmopathy. Using roughly 9.4 ml of fresh peripheral blood, PBMCs were prepared. This clonotype was seen at least ten times. Template material for amplifying TCR beta CDR3 regions consisted of RNA transcripts. HTBI primers were employed in a first-round RT-PCR of the TCR CDR3. MiXCR was run by TCRdb on the multiplex PCR reads, yielding one entry per CDR3 protein. Of over 350,000 distinct CDR3 sequences listed, less than 20% are singletons. V was clipped by 4 bases and J by 10 bases, with 7 bases between them. The CDR3 is 10 residues long.

This receptor was obtained from a man between 18 and 35 years old with Graves' ophthalmopathy. The rearrangement joins TRBV12-3 or TRBV12-4 to TRBJ1-1; no reliable D call. Sample: blood. The CDR3, as DNA: TGTGCCAGCAGTTCGGAGAGAGCTTTCTTT. This encodes CASSSERAFF.